Listed below are T cell receptor beta chains from one sample, sequenced in a study of cytomegalovirus exposure and HLA in healthy donors. Data came from immunoSEQ multiplex PCR; TCRdb stores just in-frame clones and leaves some out. The sample shows fewer than 85,000 clones, approximately 90% of them seen only once. The sequenced material came from PBMCs. These TCRs come from a woman under 30 in good health and CMV-seropositive. The CDR3 runs from the conserved cysteine through the conserved F or W. Each record gives: J gene, D gene, V gene, clone size, CDR3 DNA, CDR3 protein. D genes are given only for firm matches. Clone size appears in some rows only: once, few, many, or a class for an expanded clone.

j_gene: TRBJ2-1
d_gene: NA
v_gene: TRBV6-4
abundance: NA
CDR3nt: TGTGCCAGCAGTGACGTAGCGGCCCGCAAGCAGTTCTTC
CDR3aa: CASSDVAARKQFF

j_gene: TRBJ2-1
d_gene: NA
v_gene: TRBV28
abundance: NA
CDR3nt: TGTGCCAGCACCGGGGTGCATGAGCAGTTCTTC
CDR3aa: CASTGVHEQFF

j_gene: TRBJ1-6
d_gene: NA
v_gene: TRBV4-1
abundance: NA
CDR3nt: TGCGCCAGCAGTTACCCGGGAGCCGGGGATTCACCCCTCCACTTT
CDR3aa: CASSYPGAGDSPLHF

j_gene: TRBJ2-4
d_gene: TRBD1
v_gene: TRBV4-2
abundance: NA
CDR3nt: TGTGCCAGCAGCCAAGAAAGGGGGCAAAACATTCAGTACTTC
CDR3aa: CASSQERGQNIQYF

j_gene: TRBJ1-5
d_gene: NA
v_gene: TRBV5-8
abundance: NA
CDR3nt: TGTGCCAGCAGCGGACAGCGGGGTAGCAATCAGCCCCAGCATTTT
CDR3aa: CASSGQRGSNQPQHF

j_gene: TRBJ2-5
d_gene: TRBD2
v_gene: TRBV6-1
abundance: medium-sized
CDR3nt: TGTGCCAGCAGTGAAGCTAGCGGGAGCCAAGAGACCCAGTACTTC
CDR3aa: CASSEASGSQETQYF

j_gene: TRBJ2-2
d_gene: TRBD1
v_gene: TRBV6-5
abundance: NA
CDR3nt: TGTGCCAGCAGTTGGGACAGAGGCGGGACCGGGGAGCTGTTTTTT
CDR3aa: CASSWDRGGTGELFF

j_gene: TRBJ2-3
d_gene: TRBD2
v_gene: TRBV10-3
abundance: NA
CDR3nt: TGTGCCATCAGGGCCCACTCTAGCGGGGGTAGCACAGATACGCAGTATTTT
CDR3aa: CAIRAHSSGGSTDTQYF

j_gene: TRBJ2-7
d_gene: NA
v_gene: TRBV5-4
abundance: NA
CDR3nt: TGTGCCAGCAGCTCGCAAGGACACCGCTACGAGCAGTACTTC
CDR3aa: CASSSQGHRYEQYF

j_gene: TRBJ2-2
d_gene: NA
v_gene: TRBV6-1
abundance: NA
CDR3nt: TGTGCCAGCAGATCCAAAACCGGGGAGCTGTTTTTT
CDR3aa: CASRSKTGELFF

j_gene: TRBJ2-3
d_gene: TRBD2
v_gene: TRBV10-3
abundance: once
CDR3nt: TGTGCCATCAGAGTCCTAAAAAAGGGACTAGGGGCGGATACGCAGTATTTT
CDR3aa: CAIRVLKKGLGADTQYF

j_gene: TRBJ1-1
d_gene: NA
v_gene: TRBV29-1
abundance: NA
CDR3nt: TGCAGCGTTGTGATATCACGGGAAGCTTTCTTT
CDR3aa: CSVVISREAFF

j_gene: TRBJ1-3
d_gene: NA
v_gene: TRBV19
abundance: NA
CDR3nt: TGTGCCAGTAGTACCGCGGGAAGCTCTGGAAACACCATATATTTT
CDR3aa: CASSTAGSSGNTIYF

j_gene: TRBJ2-7
d_gene: TRBD2
v_gene: TRBV27
abundance: few
CDR3nt: TGTGCCAGCAGGAATAGCGGGACGCGGGCCTTCGGGGTCTACGAGCAGTACTTC
CDR3aa: CASRNSGTRAFGVYEQYF

j_gene: TRBJ2-7
d_gene: TRBD2
v_gene: TRBV14
abundance: NA
CDR3nt: TGTGCCAGCAGCCTACTTAGCGGGAGAGAGGTCGAGCAGTACTTC
CDR3aa: CASSLLSGREVEQYF

j_gene: TRBJ2-2
d_gene: NA
v_gene: TRBV13
abundance: NA
CDR3nt: TGTGCCAGCAGCTACCTCCAGACAGTGAACACCGGGGAGCTGTTTTTT
CDR3aa: CASSYLQTVNTGELFF

j_gene: TRBJ2-6
d_gene: TRBD1
v_gene: TRBV30
abundance: NA
CDR3nt: TGTGCCTGGAGTGTACTAATTATCGCGAGACAGGGAATTTACGCTGGGGCCAACGTCCTGACTTTC
CDR3aa: CAWSVLIIARQGIYAGANVLTF

j_gene: TRBJ1-1
d_gene: TRBD1
v_gene: TRBV7-2
abundance: NA
CDR3nt: TGTGCCAGCAGCTTCGCCTCCGACAGGGCCACTGAAGCTTTCTTT
CDR3aa: CASSFASDRATEAFF

j_gene: TRBJ2-5
d_gene: NA
v_gene: TRBV7-9
abundance: once
CDR3nt: TGTGCCAGCAGCTTTTTTTATAGACAGTTCCAAGAGACCCAGTACTTC
CDR3aa: CASSFFYRQFQETQYF

j_gene: TRBJ2-7
d_gene: TRBD2
v_gene: TRBV30
abundance: NA
CDR3nt: TGTGCCTGGAGTGGAGTAGCGGGGTACGAGCAGTACTTC
CDR3aa: CAWSGVAGYEQYF

j_gene: TRBJ2-7
d_gene: TRBD1
v_gene: TRBV29-1
abundance: NA
CDR3nt: TGCAGCGTTTCGACAGGGGCCTACGAGCAGTACTTC
CDR3aa: CSVSTGAYEQYF

j_gene: TRBJ1-3
d_gene: TRBD1
v_gene: TRBV11-2
abundance: NA
CDR3nt: TGTGCCAGCAGCTTAGCTCGACCGACAGGGCCCGGAAACACCATATATTTT
CDR3aa: CASSLARPTGPGNTIYF

j_gene: TRBJ2-1
d_gene: TRBD2
v_gene: TRBV28
abundance: NA
CDR3nt: TGTGCCAGCAGCGGACTAGCGGGAGGCCATGAGCAGTTCTTC
CDR3aa: CASSGLAGGHEQFF

j_gene: TRBJ2-3
d_gene: TRBD1
v_gene: TRBV15
abundance: NA
CDR3nt: TGTGCCATCATGGGGGACAGTAGAGATACGCAGTATTTT
CDR3aa: CAIMGDSRDTQYF

j_gene: TRBJ1-1
d_gene: TRBD1
v_gene: TRBV28
abundance: NA
CDR3nt: TGTGCCAGCAGTCCCCCCCTCGGGGCAGGGGGCGCGTCGAACACTGAAGCTTTCTTT
CDR3aa: CASSPPLGAGGASNTEAFF

j_gene: TRBJ1-2
d_gene: TRBD1
v_gene: TRBV6-5
abundance: NA
CDR3nt: TGTGCCAGCAGCTTAGGGGGGACAGGCGGCTACACCTTC
CDR3aa: CASSLGGTGGYTF

j_gene: TRBJ2-7
d_gene: NA
v_gene: TRBV28
abundance: NA
CDR3nt: TGTGCCAGCAGTTTTGGCCCAGCCTACGAGCAGTACTTC
CDR3aa: CASSFGPAYEQYF

j_gene: TRBJ2-1
d_gene: NA
v_gene: TRBV7-9
abundance: NA
CDR3nt: TGTGCCAGCAGCTTAGTAAGACTAGCCTACAATGAGCAGTTCTTC
CDR3aa: CASSLVRLAYNEQFF

j_gene: TRBJ2-1
d_gene: TRBD1
v_gene: TRBV30
abundance: NA
CDR3nt: TGTGCCTGCCCCCGGGACAGGGGGCCGGAAGGGAGGGGGGGGCTCTACAATGAGCAGTTCTTC
CDR3aa: CACPRDRGPEGRGGLYNEQFF

j_gene: TRBJ2-7
d_gene: NA
v_gene: TRBV13
abundance: once
CDR3nt: TGTGCCAGCAGCGAAAGGGACAACCGCTACGAGCAGTACTTC
CDR3aa: CASSERDNRYEQYF

j_gene: TRBJ2-3
d_gene: NA
v_gene: TRBV6-4
abundance: NA
CDR3nt: TGTGCCAGCAGTGACGCGGGTAGCAGCACAGATACGCAGTATTTT
CDR3aa: CASSDAGSSTDTQYF

j_gene: TRBJ1-6
d_gene: TRBD1
v_gene: TRBV2
abundance: few
CDR3nt: TGTGCCAGCATACCAGGACAGGTGGCTTCTTCACCCCTCCACTTT
CDR3aa: CASIPGQVASSPLHF

j_gene: TRBJ2-7
d_gene: NA
v_gene: TRBV7-2
abundance: NA
CDR3nt: TGTGCCAGCAGCCCCGGCTCCTACGAGCAGTACTTC
CDR3aa: CASSPGSYEQYF

j_gene: TRBJ2-2
d_gene: NA
v_gene: TRBV19
abundance: NA
CDR3nt: TGTGCCAGTAGTATCGGGGAACTAACCGGGGAGCTGTTTTTT
CDR3aa: CASSIGELTGELFF

j_gene: TRBJ1-3
d_gene: NA
v_gene: TRBV5-4
abundance: NA
CDR3nt: TGTGCCAGCAGCTTGATGGGGGGTACGAGAAACACCATATATTTT
CDR3aa: CASSLMGGTRNTIYF

j_gene: TRBJ2-5
d_gene: TRBD1
v_gene: TRBV18
abundance: NA
CDR3nt: TGTGCCAGCTCGCCGGACAGGGATGAAGAGACCCAGTACTTC
CDR3aa: CASSPDRDEETQYF

j_gene: TRBJ2-7
d_gene: TRBD2
v_gene: TRBV28
abundance: NA
CDR3nt: TGTGCCAGCAGTCCTCTAGCGGGACTCACCTACGAGCAGTACTTC
CDR3aa: CASSPLAGLTYEQYF

j_gene: TRBJ1-3
d_gene: NA
v_gene: TRBV19
abundance: NA
CDR3nt: TGTGCCAGTGCCCCTCGGCAGGGGCGGAACACCATATATTTT
CDR3aa: CASAPRQGRNTIYF

j_gene: TRBJ2-7
d_gene: NA
v_gene: TRBV6-1
abundance: few
CDR3nt: TGTGCCAGCAGTGAAGTTGAGCCCGTGGTCCACGAGCAGTACTTC
CDR3aa: CASSEVEPVVHEQYF

j_gene: TRBJ2-3
d_gene: NA
v_gene: TRBV5-1
abundance: NA
CDR3nt: TGCGCCAGCAGCTTGGGGGCCAACACAGATACGCAGTATTTT
CDR3aa: CASSLGANTDTQYF

j_gene: TRBJ2-4
d_gene: NA
v_gene: TRBV28
abundance: NA
CDR3nt: TGTGCCAGCAGTTTAAGGACAGCGAAAAACATTCAGTACTTC
CDR3aa: CASSLRTAKNIQYF